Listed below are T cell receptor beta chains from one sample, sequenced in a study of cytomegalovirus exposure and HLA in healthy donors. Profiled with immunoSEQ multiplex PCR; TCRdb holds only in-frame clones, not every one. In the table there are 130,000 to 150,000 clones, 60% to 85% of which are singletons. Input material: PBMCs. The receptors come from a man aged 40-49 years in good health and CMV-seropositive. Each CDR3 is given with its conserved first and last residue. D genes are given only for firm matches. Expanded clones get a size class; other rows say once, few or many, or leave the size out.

CDR3aa: CASSYGRGLNNSPLHF
CDR3nt: TGTGCCAGCAGTTACGGCAGGGGCCTAAATAATTCACCCCTCCACTTT
abundance: NA
j_gene: TRBJ1-6
v_gene: TRBV6-6
d_gene: NA

CDR3aa: CASEGAREKLFF
CDR3nt: TGTGCCAGCGAGGGGGCCAGAGAAAAACTGTTTTTT
abundance: NA
j_gene: TRBJ1-4
v_gene: TRBV6-1
d_gene: TRBD1

CDR3aa: CASSLYSGTGFIDGYTF
CDR3nt: TGTGCCAGCAGCTTATACTCCGGGACAGGGTTTATAGATGGCTACACCTTC
abundance: NA
j_gene: TRBJ1-2
v_gene: TRBV7-2
d_gene: TRBD1

CDR3aa: CASSDARTSGPQETQYF
CDR3nt: TGTGCCAGCAGCGATGCCCGGACTAGCGGTCCCCAAGAGACCCAGTACTTC
abundance: NA
j_gene: TRBJ2-5
v_gene: TRBV9
d_gene: TRBD2

CDR3aa: CASSITGTGVNQPQHF
CDR3nt: TGTGCCAGCAGCATTACAGGCACAGGGGTCAATCAGCCCCAGCATTTT
abundance: NA
j_gene: TRBJ1-5
v_gene: TRBV5-5
d_gene: TRBD1

CDR3aa: CASSNRDSPYEQYF
CDR3nt: TGTGCCAGCAGCAACCGGGACAGCCCCTACGAGCAGTACTTC
abundance: NA
j_gene: TRBJ2-7
v_gene: TRBV7-9
d_gene: TRBD1

CDR3aa: CASSLQGARAFF
CDR3nt: TGCGCCAGCAGTCTACAGGGGGCGCGGGCTTTCTTT
abundance: once
j_gene: TRBJ1-1
v_gene: TRBV10-2
d_gene: TRBD1

CDR3aa: CASTLTYEQYF
CDR3nt: TGTGCCAGCACCTTAACCTACGAGCAGTACTTC
abundance: NA
j_gene: TRBJ2-7
v_gene: TRBV27
d_gene: NA

CDR3aa: CASSAWDSWYNEQFF
CDR3nt: TGTGCCAGCAGCGCCTGGGACAGTTGGTACAATGAGCAGTTCTTC
abundance: NA
j_gene: TRBJ2-1
v_gene: TRBV9
d_gene: TRBD1

CDR3aa: CASSESASSGVGTDTQYF
CDR3nt: TGCGCCAGCAGTGAGTCGGCTTCTTCCGGGGTTGGCACAGATACGCAGTATTTT
abundance: NA
j_gene: TRBJ2-3
v_gene: TRBV10-2
d_gene: NA

CDR3aa: CASSLNAGEAFF
CDR3nt: TGTGCCAGCAGTTTGAATGCAGGGGAAGCTTTCTTT
abundance: NA
j_gene: TRBJ1-1
v_gene: TRBV28
d_gene: NA

CDR3aa: CASSAWTSGSYEQYF
CDR3nt: TGTGCCAGCAGTGCCTGGACTAGCGGAAGCTACGAGCAGTACTTC
abundance: NA
j_gene: TRBJ2-7
v_gene: TRBV6-5
d_gene: TRBD2

CDR3aa: CASSLGPGLAGDRGYEQYF
CDR3nt: TGCGCCAGCAGCTTGGGCCCGGGACTAGCGGGAGATCGGGGGTACGAGCAGTACTTC
abundance: once
j_gene: TRBJ2-7
v_gene: TRBV5-1
d_gene: TRBD2

CDR3aa: CASSSNRDTEAFF
CDR3nt: TGTGCCAGCTCCAGTAACAGGGACACTGAAGCTTTCTTT
abundance: NA
j_gene: TRBJ1-1
v_gene: TRBV18
d_gene: NA

CDR3aa: CASSLGQGPYNSPLHF
CDR3nt: TGCGCCAGCAGCTTGGGGCAGGGCCCCTATAATTCACCCCTCCACTTT
abundance: NA
j_gene: TRBJ1-6
v_gene: TRBV5-1
d_gene: NA

CDR3aa: CASSQDVGLAGKETQYF
CDR3nt: TGTGCCAGCAGCCAAGATGTGGGACTAGCGGGGAAAGAGACCCAGTACTTC
abundance: NA
j_gene: TRBJ2-5
v_gene: TRBV4-2
d_gene: TRBD2

CDR3aa: CASSLVGTGRNQPQHF
CDR3nt: TGTGCCAGCAGCTTAGTGGGGACAGGAAGAAATCAGCCCCAGCATTTT
abundance: NA
j_gene: TRBJ1-5
v_gene: TRBV7-2
d_gene: TRBD1

CDR3aa: CASSGSPTRGDTEAFF
CDR3nt: TGTGCCAGCAGTGGGTCTCCTACCAGGGGAGATACTGAAGCTTTCTTT
abundance: NA
j_gene: TRBJ1-1
v_gene: TRBV2
d_gene: NA

CDR3aa: CASSTSPGLAGDTQYF
CDR3nt: TGTGCCAGCTCAACCTCACCGGGACTAGCGGGAGATACGCAGTATTTT
abundance: NA
j_gene: TRBJ2-3
v_gene: TRBV18
d_gene: TRBD2

CDR3aa: CASSLAAGGPQETQYF
CDR3nt: TGTGCCAGCAGTTTGGCAGCGGGGGGACCTCAAGAGACCCAGTACTTC
abundance: NA
j_gene: TRBJ2-5
v_gene: TRBV27
d_gene: TRBD2

CDR3aa: CAWSSYSGRPSNEQFF
CDR3nt: TGTGCCTGGAGTTCTTACAGCGGGAGACCGAGCAATGAGCAGTTCTTC
abundance: NA
j_gene: TRBJ2-1
v_gene: TRBV30
d_gene: TRBD2

CDR3aa: CASSFGTSPPDTQYF
CDR3nt: TGTGCCAGCAGCTTCGGGACTAGCCCCCCAGATACGCAGTATTTT
abundance: NA
j_gene: TRBJ2-3
v_gene: TRBV7-6
d_gene: TRBD2

CDR3aa: CASSWNGEGGDEKLFF
CDR3nt: TGTGCCAGCAGTTGGAATGGGGAGGGAGGGGATGAAAAACTGTTTTTT
abundance: NA
j_gene: TRBJ1-4
v_gene: TRBV6-5
d_gene: NA

CDR3aa: CASTYVSGSQKTQYF
CDR3nt: TGCGCCAGCACATATGTAAGCGGTTCTCAGAAGACCCAGTACTTC
abundance: NA
j_gene: TRBJ2-5
v_gene: TRBV5-1
d_gene: NA

CDR3aa: CAISPRTGGNTEAFF
CDR3nt: TGTGCCATCAGTCCAAGGACAGGCGGGAACACTGAAGCTTTCTTT
abundance: few
j_gene: TRBJ1-1
v_gene: TRBV10-3
d_gene: TRBD1

CDR3aa: CASSYDRGNEQFF
CDR3nt: TGTGCCAGCAGTTACGACAGGGGCAATGAGCAGTTCTTC
abundance: few
j_gene: TRBJ2-1
v_gene: TRBV6-5
d_gene: TRBD1

CDR3aa: CASSLGAGGSYNEQFF
CDR3nt: TGTGCCAGCAGCTTAGGGGCCGGGGGGTCTTACAATGAGCAGTTCTTC
abundance: NA
j_gene: TRBJ2-1
v_gene: TRBV7-9
d_gene: TRBD2

CDR3aa: CAWSVWQGMNTEAFF
CDR3nt: TGTGCCTGGAGTGTATGGCAGGGGATGAACACTGAAGCTTTCTTT
abundance: NA
j_gene: TRBJ1-1
v_gene: TRBV30
d_gene: NA

CDR3aa: CAWSLIRDTLYGYTF
CDR3nt: TGTGCCTGGAGCCTGATCCGGGACACGTTATATGGCTACACCTTC
abundance: NA
j_gene: TRBJ1-2
v_gene: TRBV30
d_gene: NA

CDR3aa: CASSPSPGQGSYEQYF
CDR3nt: TGCGCCAGCAGCCCTTCCCCGGGACAGGGGTCCTACGAGCAGTACTTC
abundance: NA
j_gene: TRBJ2-7
v_gene: TRBV4-1
d_gene: TRBD1

CDR3aa: CASSSESHRGRAGTGELFF
CDR3nt: TGCGCCAGCAGCTCCGAAAGTCACAGGGGCCGAGCAGGCACCGGGGAGCTGTTTTTT
abundance: NA
j_gene: TRBJ2-2
v_gene: TRBV4-3
d_gene: TRBD1

CDR3aa: CASSLGQYGGELFF
CDR3nt: TGCGCCAGCAGCTTGGGACAGTATGGTGGGGAGCTGTTTTTT
abundance: NA
j_gene: TRBJ2-2
v_gene: TRBV5-1
d_gene: NA

CDR3aa: CAWSVLARQNTEAFF
CDR3nt: TGTGCCTGGAGTGTGTTGGCCCGCCAGAACACTGAAGCTTTCTTT
abundance: NA
j_gene: TRBJ1-1
v_gene: TRBV30
d_gene: NA

CDR3aa: CASSRRATEKLFF
CDR3nt: TGTGCCAGCAGTCGGAGGGCGACGGAAAAACTGTTTTTT
abundance: NA
j_gene: TRBJ1-4
v_gene: TRBV27
d_gene: NA

CDR3aa: CSFRWGRETNEQFF
CDR3nt: TGCAGCTTCCGGTGGGGGAGGGAAACTAATGAGCAGTTCTTC
abundance: NA
j_gene: TRBJ2-1
v_gene: TRBV29-1
d_gene: TRBD2

CDR3aa: CASSNWDGDTGYTF
CDR3nt: TGTGCCAGCAGTAACTGGGACGGGGACACCGGCTACACCTTC
abundance: once
j_gene: TRBJ1-2
v_gene: TRBV6-5
d_gene: NA

CDR3aa: CASSQEGGRNQPQHF
CDR3nt: TGTGCCAGCAGCCAAGAAGGTGGGCGCAATCAGCCCCAGCATTTT
abundance: NA
j_gene: TRBJ1-5
v_gene: TRBV4-2
d_gene: NA